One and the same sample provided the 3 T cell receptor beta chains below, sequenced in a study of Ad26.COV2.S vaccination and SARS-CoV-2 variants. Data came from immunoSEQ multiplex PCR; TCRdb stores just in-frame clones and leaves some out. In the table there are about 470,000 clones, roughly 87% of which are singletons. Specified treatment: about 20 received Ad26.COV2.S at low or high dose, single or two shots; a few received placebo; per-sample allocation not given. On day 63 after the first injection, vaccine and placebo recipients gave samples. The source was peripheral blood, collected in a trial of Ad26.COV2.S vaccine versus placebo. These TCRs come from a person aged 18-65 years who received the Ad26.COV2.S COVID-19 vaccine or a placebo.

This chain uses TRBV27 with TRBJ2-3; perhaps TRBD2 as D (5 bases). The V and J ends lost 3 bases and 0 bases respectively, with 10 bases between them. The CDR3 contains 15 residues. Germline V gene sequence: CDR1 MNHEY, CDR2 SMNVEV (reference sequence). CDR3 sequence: CASSFLGDSTDTQYF. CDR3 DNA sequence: TGTGCCAGCAGTTTTTTGGGAGACAGCACAGATACGCAGTATTTT.

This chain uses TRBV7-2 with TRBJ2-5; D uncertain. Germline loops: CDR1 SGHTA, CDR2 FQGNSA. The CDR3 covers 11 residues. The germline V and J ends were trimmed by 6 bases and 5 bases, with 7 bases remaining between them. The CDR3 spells CASSREETQYF. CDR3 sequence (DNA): TGTGCCAGCAGTCGAGAGGAGACCCAGTACTTC.

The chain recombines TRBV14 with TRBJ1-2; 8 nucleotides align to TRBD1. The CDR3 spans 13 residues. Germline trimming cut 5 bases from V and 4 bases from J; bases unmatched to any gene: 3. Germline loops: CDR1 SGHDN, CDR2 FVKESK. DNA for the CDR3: TGTGCCAGCAGCACAGGGGGGGGCTATGGCTACACCTTC. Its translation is CASSTGGGYGYTF.